The 21 T cell receptor beta chains below were found in one sample sequenced in a study of shared clonotypes between healthy human individuals. TCRdb keeps only in-frame clones here, not all; method: immunoSEQ multiplex PCR. Here the sample spans over a million clones, more than 75% being singletons. The sample taken for sequencing was memory CD4+ T cells from PBMCs. Described subset: CD45RA-negative fraction. These receptors all come from a man between 18 and 29 years old in good health. Some clones in this sample may be carry-over from other donors' samples.

The J gene is TRBJ1-4, the V gene TRBV7-2, with D maybe TRBD1 (6 bases). The CDR3 is 15 amino acids. Germline V CDR1 and CDR2: SGHTA, FQGNSA. Between the trimmed V and J ends, which lost 1 base and 4 bases, there was a span of 10 bases. The CDR3 DNA follows: TGTGCCAGCAGCTTAGAAACAGGGTATAATGAAAAACTGTTTTTT. This gives the protein CASSLETGYNEKLFF.

This sequence joins TRBV11-2 and TRBJ1-1; 10 positions match TRBD1. The CDR3 length is 18 residues. The germline V gene has CDR1 SGHAT and CDR2 FQNNGV. The junction had 15 bases not matched to a gene; V was cut back by 6 bases and J by 2 bases. CDR3 sequence: CASSSRYRDRGQNTEAFF. The DNA of the CDR3 is TGTGCCAGCAGTTCCAGGTACCGGGACAGGGGTCAAAACACTGAAGCTTTCTTT.

The V and J genes are TRBV28 and TRBJ2-7; D is possibly TRBD1 (6 bases). CDR1 is MDHEN and CDR2 is SYDVKM in the germline V gene. This CDR3 has 16 amino acids. V was trimmed by 3 bases and J by 5 bases, leaving 20 bases between them. The chain's CDR3 is CASSFGQTVGSHEQYF. The CDR3 DNA follows: TGTGCCAGCAGTTTTGGACAGACCGTAGGAAGCCACGAGCAGTACTTC.

The V call is TRBV15, the J call TRBJ2-4, with D unresolved. V lost 1 base to trimming and J lost 3 bases, with 10 bases between them. Germline V gene lookup returns CDR1 LNHNV and CDR2 YYDKDF (reference sequence). There are 15 residues in the CDR3. The CDR3 nucleotides are TGTGCCACCAGCAGAGGGAAGCTCCTCAAAAACATTCAGTACTTC. Its translation is CATSRGKLLKNIQYF.

The chain combines TRBV2 with TRBJ1-4; D unresolved. CDR3 size: 12 residues. Trimming cost V 6 bases and J 8 bases, with 10 bases left between them. Germline V lookup: CDR1 SNHLY, CDR2 FYNNEI. The DNA for the CDR3 is TGTGCCAGCAGGGTCCTGGGGGAAAAACTGTTTTTT. Its protein is CASRVLGEKLFF. Full variable domain (missing parts from reference TRBV2 and TRBJ1-4): EPEVTQTPSHQVTQMGQEVILRCVPISNHLYFYWYRQILGQKVEFLVSFYNNEISEKSEIFDDQFSVERPDGSNFTLKIRSTKLEDSAMYFCASRVLGEKLFFGSGTQLSVL.

This clone occurred once. The gene calls are TRBV18 and TRBJ1-5, with 7 bases lining up with TRBD1. The CDR3 is 15 amino acids. CDR1 KGHSH and CDR2 LQKENI come from the germline V gene. The ends lost 3 bases at V and 3 bases at J; junction bases unmatched: 5. The CDR3 region is CASSPQGGNNQPQHF. As DNA, the CDR3 is TGTGCCAGCTCACCCCAGGGGGGAAACAATCAGCCCCAGCATTTT.

The chain combines TRBV7-2 with TRBJ2-7; TRBD2 matches 9 bases. The CDR3 is 14 residues long. V dropped 8 bases and J dropped 3; count of bases not matched to a gene: 8. Germline lookup yields CDR1 SGHTA and CDR2 FQGNSA. This CDR3 is CASGRLADNYEQYF. The CDR3, as DNA: TGTGCCAGCGGACGACTAGCGGACAACTACGAGCAGTACTTC.

This clone has a single count. The V and J genes are TRBV5-1 and TRBJ1-2, with 10 bases matching TRBD1. Germline V CDR1 and CDR2: SGHRS, YFSETQ. With V trimmed by 5 bases and J by 6 bases, 10 bases remained unmatched. The CDR3 covers 15 residues. CDR3 DNA: TGCGCCAGCAGGAGCCGAGACAGGGGGCCCCATGGCTACACCTTC. Protein: CASRSRDRGPHGYTF.

This clone appeared a single time. At one end the junction does not follow the germline gene, possibly because of a read error. CDR3 loop: CASTLPGALTEQYF. The CDR3 nucleotides are TGTGCCAGCACTTTACCAGGGGCGCTTACCGAGCAGTACTTC. J is TRBJ2-7 and V is TRBV28; TRBD1 might be the D (6 bases). The CDR3 runs to 14 residues. Germline CDR1 MDHEN, CDR2 SYDVKM.

This clone was detected ten times or more. The chain has TRBV2 and TRBJ1-1, with D perhaps matching TRBD1 (5 bases). The CDR3 contains 13 residues. Germline V lookup: CDR1 SNHLY, CDR2 FYNNEI. With 5 bases removed from V and 1 base from J, the gap between germline ends came to 8 bases. Written as DNA, the CDR3 is TGTGCCAGCAGTTTACAGGCGAACACTGAAGCTTTCTTT. It codes for CASSLQANTEAFF.

This clone has just a few counts. This chain joins TRBV4-2 and TRBJ2-1; 9 bases match TRBD2. Germline lookup yields CDR1 LGHNA and CDR2 YNFKEQ. This CDR3 contains 16 residues. Trimming cost V 4 bases and J 4 bases; bases outside gene matches: 8. The CDR3 protein is CASSPRLAALYNEQFF. The CDR3 DNA reads TGTGCCAGCAGCCCTCGACTAGCGGCTCTTTACAATGAGCAGTTCTTC.

This clone is a singleton in its sample. The chain couples TRBV9 to TRBJ1-2; 8 positions match TRBD1. The CDR3 sequence is 15 residues long. Germline V lookup: CDR1 SGDLS, CDR2 YYNGEE. V shed 0 bases, J shed 6 bases, and the junction held 7 bases outside the gene matches. The CDR3 DNA reads TGTGCCAGCAGCGTAGATGGACAGGGTCAGGATGGCTACACCTTC. This encodes CASSVDGQGQDGYTF.

This clone was counted between two and nine times. Other nucleotide sequences in the sample specify the same CDR3. The chain has TRBV30 and TRBJ1-5; TRBD1 might be the D (5 bases). This CDR3 has 14 amino acids. V lost 2 bases, J lost 6 bases, and 14 bases lay in between. The V gene's germline CDR1 is GTSNPN and CDR2 SVGIG (reference sequence). The CDR3 loop is CAWSRGGVGQPQHF. CDR3 DNA sequence: TGTGCCTGGAGTCGGGGGGGAGTAGGTCAGCCCCAGCATTTT.

Notes on this clone: At one of its ends the junction is not consistent with the germline gene, which may arise from a read error. This rearrangement joins TRBV7-9 to TRBJ2-1; no firm D call. Germline V gives CDR1 SEHNR, CDR2 FQNEAQ (reference sequence). The CDR3 has 14 residues. The CDR3 region is CASSLGMGSVEQFF. In DNA, the CDR3 is TGTGCCAGCAGTTTAGGTATGGGATCCGTAGAGCAGTTCTTC. The full variable domain, with the rest looked up from reference TRBV7-9 and TRBJ2-1, is DTGVSQNPRHKITKRGQNVTFRCDPISEHNRLYWYRQTLGQGPEFLTYFQNEAQLEKSRLLSDRFSAERPKGSFSTLEIQRTEQGDSAMYLCASSLGMGSVEQFFGPGTRLTVL.

The genes are TRBV4-3 and TRBJ1-4, with D possibly being TRBD1 (5 bases). The CDR3 is 14 residues long. Germline assignment: CDR1 LGHNA and CDR2 YSLEER. Between the trimmed V and J ends, which lost 1 base and 6 bases, there was a span of 9 bases. The CDR3 DNA sequence: TGCGCCAGCAGCCAAGGCGAGGGGTATGAAAAACTGTTTTTT. It encodes CASSQGEGYEKLFF.

The chain uses TRBV10-3 and TRBJ2-7; D gene unclear. Germline lookup yields CDR1 ENHRY and CDR2 SYGVKD. This CDR3 is 14 amino acids long. Trimming stripped 3 bases from V and 2 bases from J, with 11 bases between. CDR3 sequence reads: CAISDPLLPYEQYF. The CDR3 DNA reads as TGTGCCATCAGTGATCCATTACTCCCCTACGAGCAGTACTTC.

The chain joins TRBV7-2 to TRBJ2-2; 7 bases match TRBD1. Germline V lookup: CDR1 SGHTA, CDR2 FQGNSA. V lost 1 base and J lost 5; bases outside the gene matches: 1. The CDR3 runs 14 residues. The CDR3, as DNA: TGTGCCAGCAGCTTAGTACAGGGGACCGGGGAGCTGTTTTTT. Amino acids: CASSLVQGTGELFF.

The J gene is TRBJ2-3, the V gene TRBV5-4, with 11 bases matching TRBD1. Germline lookup yields CDR1 SGHNT and CDR2 YYREEE (reference sequence). J gave up 8 bases and V 1 base, and 9 bases lay outside the gene matches. The CDR3 loop spans 16 amino acids. CDR3: CASSLSPGQGEGTQYF. In DNA, the CDR3 is TGTGCCAGCAGCTTGAGTCCGGGACAGGGGGAGGGTACGCAGTATTTT.

V and J are TRBV5-1 and TRBJ2-3; 8 bases line up with TRBD2. V was pared by 4 bases and J by 5 bases, with 6 bases of the junction left unmatched. CDR1 and CDR2 from the germline V gene are SGHRS and YFSETQ. This CDR3 has 14 amino acids. The CDR3 sequence is CASSVGAGGDTQYF. In DNA form, the CDR3 reads TGCGCCAGCAGCGTAGGCGCGGGAGGAGATACGCAGTATTTT.

This clone was observed a handful of times. This chain uses TRBV6-6 with TRBJ2-7, with a weak D call TRBD2 (6 bases). Germline V gene data show CDR1 as MNHNY and CDR2 as SVGAGI (reference sequence). V lost 7 bases and J lost 0, with 16 bases in between. This CDR3 spans 15 amino acids. CDR3 DNA sequence: TGTGCCAGCATCCTCCGCGGAGGGCCCTCCTACGAGCAGTACTTC. This sequence encodes CASILRGGPSYEQYF.

A word on this clone: This CDR3 is also generated by other DNA sequences in the sample. The CDR3 loop is CASSLVGTGGTEAFF. The CDR3, as DNA: TGTGCCAGCAGCTTAGTAGGGACAGGTGGCACTGAAGCTTTCTTT. This rearrangement joins TRBV7-2 to TRBJ1-1; 8 nucleotides match TRBD1. The V gene's germline CDR1 is SGHTA and CDR2 FQGNSA. This CDR3 comprises 15 residues. Losses at the gene ends were 1 base for V and 4 bases for J; bases not matched to a gene: 5.